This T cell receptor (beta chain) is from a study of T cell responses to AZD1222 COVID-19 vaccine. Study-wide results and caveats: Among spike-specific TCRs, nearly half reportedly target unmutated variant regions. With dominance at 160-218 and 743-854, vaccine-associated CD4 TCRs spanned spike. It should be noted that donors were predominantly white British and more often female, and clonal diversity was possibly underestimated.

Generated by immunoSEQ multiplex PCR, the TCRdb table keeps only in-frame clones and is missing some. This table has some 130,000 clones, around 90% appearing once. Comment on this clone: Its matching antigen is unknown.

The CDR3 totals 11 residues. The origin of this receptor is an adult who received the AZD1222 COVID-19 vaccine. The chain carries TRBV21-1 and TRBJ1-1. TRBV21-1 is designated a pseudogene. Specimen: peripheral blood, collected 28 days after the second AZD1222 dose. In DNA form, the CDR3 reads TGTGCCAGCAGAACGGCCCCTGAAGCTTTCTTT. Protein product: CASRTAPEAFF.